Included here is one TCR beta chain sequence, with context. The sample originates from a study of blood T cell repertoires in COVID-19. Study-wide context: The origin of the acute and convalescent COVID-19 samples was the United States, Italy and Spain. In each case, the material was cDNA or gDNA derived from T cells, B-cell-depleted T cells, or PBMCs.

Study processing details: It was from reference gene primer amplification that nucleated cell counts were estimated. The repertoire was sequenced with immunoSEQ multiplex PCR; TCRdb's copy has only in-frame clones and lacks some. D and trimming were read from the DNA, whereas the V and J calls and clone size are those reported in that table. The sample lists fewer than 250,000 clones; around four fifths were seen once. V was pared by 7 bases and J by 8 bases, with 12 bases between. This CDR3 region has 12 residues. Germline CDR1 reads MNHNS; CDR2 reads SASEGT. The chain is built from TRBV6-1 and TRBJ1-3; weak D call: TRBD1 (6 bases). The material sequenced was peripheral blood. The clonotype originates from a woman aged 45-59 years with active or convalescent COVID-19. The CDR3 here is CASNRGGDTIYF. CDR3 in DNA: TGTGCCAGCAACAGAGGGGGAGACACCATATATTTT.